The 27 T cell receptor beta chains below come from one sample, sequenced in a study of CD8 T cells in Susac syndrome. Reverse transcription of roughly 0.5 to 1 ug RNA used random hexamers. In TCRdb, the immunoSEQ multiplex PCR reads were re-called with MiXCR into one record per CDR3 protein. The data show 150,000 to 190,000 distinct CDR3 sequences, approximately 95% seen once. The sequenced sample consisted of CD4+ T cells from PBMCs. The receptors shown here come from a human donor with Susac syndrome.

This chain joins TRBV20-1 and TRBJ2-3, with 8 bases lining up with TRBD2. V was pared by 5 bases and J by 4 bases, with 14 bases of the junction left unmatched. The CDR3 runs to 16 residues. Per germline, CDR1 DFQATT and CDR2 SNEGSKA (reference sequence). CDR3 region: CSAARREGITADTQYF. The DNA for the CDR3 is TGCAGTGCTGCCCGCCGGGAGGGGATTACGGCAGATACGCAGTATTTT.

The V call is TRBV25-1, the J call TRBJ2-3; TRBD2 agrees at 7 bases. After removal of 3 bases from V and 0 bases from J, the junction contained 6 bases not matched to a gene. This CDR3 has 16 amino acids. Germline values: CDR1 MGHDK, CDR2 SYGVNS. CDR3 DNA sequence: TGTGCCAGCAGTGAGGACCGGGACTATAGCACAGATACGCAGTATTTT. This gives the protein CASSEDRDYSTDTQYF.

V is TRBV19 and J is TRBJ1-2; D call uncertain. Between the trimmed V and J ends, which lost 3 bases and 0 bases, there was a span of 5 bases. CDR1 and CDR2 from the germline V gene are LNHDA and SQIVND (reference sequence). The CDR3 has 13 amino acids. The CDR3 is CASSMDSNYGYTF. The CDR3 DNA follows: TGTGCCAGTAGTATGGACTCTAACTATGGCTACACCTTC.

The V and J genes are TRBV6-5 and TRBJ2-2; D ambiguous. CDR1 is MNHEY, CDR2 SVGAGI, per germline. The CDR3 has 14 residues. Trimming took off 6 bases at V and 3 bases at J, with 11 bases between the two ends. CDR3 amino acids: CASRASRDTGELFF. The DNA of the CDR3 is TGTGCCAGCAGGGCTAGTCGAGACACCGGGGAGCTGTTTTTT.

The J gene is TRBJ2-4, the V gene TRBV6-6; 7 bases are shared with TRBD2. The germline V gene encodes CDR1 MNHNY and CDR2 SVGAGI (reference sequence). CDR3 size: 16 residues. Trimming cost V 2 bases and J 0 bases; bases outside gene matches: 4. CDR3 protein: CASSYAASGAKNIQYF. In DNA, the CDR3 is TGTGCCAGCAGTTACGCGGCTAGCGGAGCCAAAAACATTCAGTACTTC.

The chain combines TRBV29-1 with TRBJ1-5, with D possibly being TRBD1 (6 bases). Germline CDR1 and CDR2: SQVTM and ANQGSEA. This CDR3 comprises 13 residues. Trimming took off 6 bases at V and 7 bases at J, with 16 bases between the two ends. The CDR3 is CSVGQGLEQPQHF. As DNA, the CDR3 is TGCAGCGTGGGGCAGGGGCTGGAACAGCCCCAGCATTTT.

The chain links TRBV20-1 to TRBJ1-3; TRBD1 is a possible D gene (6 bases). CDR1 is DFQATT, CDR2 SNEGSKA, per germline (reference sequence). There are 14 residues in the CDR3. Trimming took 6 bases from V and 0 from J, leaving 12 bases between them. The DNA of the CDR3 is TGCAGTGCGGTGGACAGCTACTCTGGAAACACCATATATTTT. It specifies CSAVDSYSGNTIYF.

V and J are TRBV25-1 and TRBJ1-1; D is uncertain. Germline V CDR1 and CDR2: MGHDK, SYGVNS. Trimming took off 2 bases at V and 8 bases at J, with 9 bases between the two ends. The CDR3 covers 12 residues. The CDR3 protein is CASSEGSFEAFF. The CDR3 nucleotides are TGTGCCAGCAGTGAAGGCTCTTTCGAAGCTTTCTTT.

This chain uses TRBV20-1 with TRBJ1-1; tentatively, D is TRBD1 (5 bases). Germline lookup yields CDR1 DFQATT and CDR2 SNEGSKA (reference sequence). The CDR3 is made up of 13 amino acids. V was pared by 3 bases and J by 6 bases, with 14 bases between. The chain's CDR3 is CSASSRAPAEAFF. In DNA form, the CDR3 reads TGCAGTGCTAGTTCCAGGGCCCCCGCTGAAGCTTTCTTT.

Only one count was recorded for this clonotype. The chain recombines TRBV4-1 with TRBJ2-5; D might be TRBD2 (5 bases). Germline V gene lookup returns CDR1 MGHRA and CDR2 YSYEKL. The CDR3 is 17 amino acids. The germline V and J ends were trimmed by 0 bases and 4 bases, with 18 bases remaining between them. DNA for the CDR3: TGCGCCAGCAGCCAAGATCCCCCGGGAACTATCAGAGAGACCCAGTACTTC. Protein sequence: CASSQDPPGTIRETQYF.

J is TRBJ2-3 and V is TRBV5-6; D is unclear. The CDR3 sequence is 13 residues long. Germline V gene lookup returns CDR1 SGHDT and CDR2 YYEEEE. V was trimmed by 4 bases and J by 8 bases, leaving 14 bases between them. CDR3 bases: TGTGCCAGCAGCACAGACCCGACGGGTACGCAGTATTTT. As protein: CASSTDPTGTQYF.

The V call is TRBV29-1, the J call TRBJ1-6, with D unresolved. CDR1 and CDR2 from the germline V gene are SQVTM and ANQGSEA. The CDR3 is 15 amino acids. Deletions cut 7 bases from V and 1 base from J, with 14 bases between. The CDR3 protein is CSADWNRSYNSPLHF. For the CDR3, the DNA is TGCAGCGCAGACTGGAATCGGTCCTATAATTCACCCCTCCACTTT.

This clonotype turned up a few times. This rearrangement joins TRBV7-2 to TRBJ2-3, with D unclear. CDR3 length: 12 amino acids. The germline V and J ends were trimmed by 5 bases and 2 bases, with 5 bases remaining between them. Germline values: CDR1 SGHTA, CDR2 FQGNSA. CDR3 protein: CASSPHTDTQYF. In DNA form, the CDR3 reads TGTGCCAGCAGCCCTCACACAGATACGCAGTATTTT.

The chain joins TRBV9 to TRBJ2-2; D is uncertain. Germline V gives CDR1 SGDLS, CDR2 YYNGEE. Deletions cut 3 bases from V and 4 bases from J, with 10 bases between. The CDR3 length is 14 residues. This CDR3 is CASSAWTSTGELFF. The CDR3 region has the DNA TGTGCCAGCAGCGCATGGACGAGCACCGGGGAGCTGTTTTTT.

V is TRBV3-1 and J is TRBJ1-1; a weak D match, TRBD1 (5 bases). CDR3 size: 17 residues. Germline V CDR1 and CDR2: LGHDT, YNNKEL (reference sequence). Trimming shortened V by 4 bases and J by 0 bases, and 18 bases separated the two germline ends. For the CDR3, the DNA is TGTGCCAGCAGCCCCGGTCGGGCAGGGCGGGTGAACACTGAAGCTTTCTTT. Translated, it gives CASSPGRAGRVNTEAFF. Combining the CDR3 with reference TRBV3-1 and TRBJ1-1 gives the whole variable domain DTAVSQTPKYLVTQMGNDKSIKCEQNLGHDTMYWYKQDSKKFLKIMFSYNNKELIINETVPNRFSPKSPDKAHLNLHINSLELGDSAVYFCASSPGRAGRVNTEAFFGQGTRLTVV.

The chain employs TRBV20-1 and TRBJ1-1; 8 nucleotides match TRBD1. The length of the CDR3 is 13 residues. The junction had 2 bases not matched to a gene; V was cut back by 1 base and J by 4 bases. Germline CDR1 is DFQATT and CDR2 is SNEGSKA (reference sequence). The CDR3: CSARGTGFTEAFF. DNA of the CDR3: TGCAGTGCTAGAGGGACAGGGTTCACTGAAGCTTTCTTT.

The gene calls are TRBV10-3 and TRBJ1-2, with no clear D. The CDR3 is 15 residues long. CDR1 ENHRY and CDR2 SYGVKD come from the germline V gene. V lost 5 bases, J lost 5 bases, and 18 bases lay in between. In nucleotides, the CDR3 is TGTGCCATCAGTTCCTCCGGGAGCCGGGGTTATGGCTACACCTTC. Encoded protein: CAISSSGSRGYGYTF.

The chain links TRBV7-3 to TRBJ1-2; D remains ambiguous. The CDR3 is made up of 13 amino acids. Trimming stripped 2 bases from V and 2 bases from J, with 6 bases between. Germline CDR1 and CDR2: SGHTA and FQGTGA. The chain's CDR3 is CASSLAANYGYTF. The CDR3 bases are TGTGCCAGCAGCTTAGCAGCAAACTATGGCTACACCTTC. Looking up the rest from reference TRBV7-3 and TRBJ1-2 gives the full variable domain: GAGVSQTPSNKVTEKGKYVELRCDPISGHTALYWYRQSLGQGPEFLIYFQGTGAADDSGLPNDRFFAVRPEGSVSTLKIQRTERGDSAVYLCASSLAANYGYTFGSGTRLTVV.

V usage is TRBV3-1 and J usage is TRBJ1-6, with 8 bases identical to TRBD1. Germline trimming cut 4 bases from V and 6 bases from J; bases unmatched to any gene: 2. In germline, CDR1 is LGHDT, CDR2 YNNKEL (reference sequence). The CDR3 runs 14 residues. For the CDR3, the DNA is TGTGCCAGCAGCCCGACAGGGGCTAATTCACCCCTCCACTTT. It specifies CASSPTGANSPLHF.

The chain links TRBV29-1 to TRBJ1-1, with D possibly being TRBD1 (5 bases). Trimming removed 6 bases from V and 6 bases from J, with 14 bases in between. CDR3 length: 12 amino acids. The germline CDR1 and CDR2 sequences are SQVTM and ANQGSEA. Here the CDR3 reads CSVPQGNPEAFF. CDR3 DNA sequence: TGCAGCGTCCCCCAGGGTAACCCTGAAGCTTTCTTT.

The chain carries TRBV2 and TRBJ2-2; 8 bases are a match to TRBD1. With V trimmed by 4 bases and J by 4 bases, 2 bases remained unmatched. Germline loops: CDR1 SNHLY, CDR2 FYNNEI. This CDR3 has 14 residues. The CDR3: CASSGTGLTGELFF. CDR3 sequence (DNA): TGTGCCAGCAGTGGGACAGGGCTCACCGGGGAGCTGTTTTTT.

The chain combines TRBV12-3 or TRBV12-4 with TRBJ2-5, with a tentative D call TRBD2 (5 bases). V dropped 5 bases and J dropped 5 bases, with 18 bases sitting between them. This CDR3 has 15 amino acids. CDR3 protein: CASSPSTGLRETQYF. CDR3 bases: TGTGCCAGCAGTCCCTCGACCGGACTGAGGGAGACCCAGTACTTC.

The chain recombines TRBV7-2 with TRBJ1-4; unclear D gene. The CDR3 runs to 15 residues. Between the trimmed V and J ends, which lost 2 bases and 0 bases, there was a span of 7 bases. CDR1 is SGHTA and CDR2 is FQGNSA in the germline V gene. The CDR3 protein is CASSLRSTTNEKLFF. CDR3 nucleotides: TGTGCCAGCAGCTTAAGGAGCACAACTAATGAAAAACTGTTTTTT.

The chain joins TRBV3-1 to TRBJ1-2, with 9 nucleotides matching TRBD1. The CDR3 consists of 13 residues. V was pared by 5 bases and J by 3 bases, with 1 base of the junction left unmatched. Germline CDR1 LGHDT, CDR2 YNNKEL (reference sequence). The CDR3 bases are TGTGCCAGCAGCACAGGGGGCGACTATGGCTACACCTTC. This encodes CASSTGGDYGYTF.

The chain couples TRBV24-1 to TRBJ2-5, with D unclear. From germline, CDR1 is KGHDR and CDR2 SFDVKD. CDR3 length equals 11 residues. Trimming took 1 base from V and 4 from J, leaving 0 bases between them. The CDR3: CATSDLETQYF. The DNA of the CDR3 is TGTGCCACCAGTGATTTAGAGACCCAGTACTTC.

This clonotype was found once. The V gene is TRBV3-1, the J gene TRBJ2-5, with 7 bases matching TRBD2. V shed 2 bases, J shed 11 bases, and the junction held 8 bases outside the gene matches. The CDR3 has 13 residues. The V gene's germline CDR1 is LGHDT and CDR2 YNNKEL (reference sequence). The DNA for the CDR3 is TGTGCCAGCAGCCAATCGAATCCGGGACTACAGTACTTC. Its protein product is CASSQSNPGLQYF.

The chain couples TRBV20-1 to TRBJ2-1; 7 bases line up with TRBD1. The CDR3 spans 12 residues. Germline V gene lookup returns CDR1 DFQATT and CDR2 SNEGSKA (reference sequence). With V trimmed by 5 bases and J by 4 bases, 2 bases remained unmatched. CDR3 DNA sequence: TGCAGTGCTGGGGGACAGTACAATGAGCAGTTCTTC. It specifies CSAGGQYNEQFF.